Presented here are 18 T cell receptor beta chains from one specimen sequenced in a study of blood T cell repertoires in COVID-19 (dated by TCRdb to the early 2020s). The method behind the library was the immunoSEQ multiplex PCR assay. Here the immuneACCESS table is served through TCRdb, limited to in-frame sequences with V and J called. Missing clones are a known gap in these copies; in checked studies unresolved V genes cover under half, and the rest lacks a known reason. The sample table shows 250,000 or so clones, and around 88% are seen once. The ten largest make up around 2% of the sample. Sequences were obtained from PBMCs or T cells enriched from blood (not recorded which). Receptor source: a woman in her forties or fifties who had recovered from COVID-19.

In DNA form, the CDR3 reads TGTGCCAGCAGCTTATGGCTTGGCCCCAGTAATGAGCAGTTCTTC. It codes for CASSLWLGPSNEQFF. This chain links TRBV5-4 with TRBJ2-1; D unclear. This CDR3 is built from 15 residues. Germline CDR1 SGHNT, CDR2 YYREEE (reference sequence). The V end lost 2 bases, the J end lost 7 bases, and 16 bases lay between the germline ends.

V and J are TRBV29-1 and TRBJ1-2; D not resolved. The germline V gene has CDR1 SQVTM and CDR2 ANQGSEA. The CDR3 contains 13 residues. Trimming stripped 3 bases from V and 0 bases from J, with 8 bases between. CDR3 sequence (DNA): TGCAGCGTTGAGCGCAGGTCTAACTATGGCTACACCTTC. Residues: CSVERRSNYGYTF. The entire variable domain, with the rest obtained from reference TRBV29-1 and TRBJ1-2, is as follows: SAVISQKPSRDICQRGTSLTIQCQVDSQVTMMFWYRQQPGQSLTLIATANQGSEATYESGFVIDKFPISRPNLTFSTLTVSNMSPEDSSIYLCSVERRSNYGYTFGSGTRLTVV.

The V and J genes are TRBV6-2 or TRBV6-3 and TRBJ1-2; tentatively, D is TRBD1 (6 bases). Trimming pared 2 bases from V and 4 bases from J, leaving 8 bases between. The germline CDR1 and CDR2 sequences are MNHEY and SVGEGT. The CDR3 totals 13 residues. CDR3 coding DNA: TGTGCCAGCAGTTACCAGGGGAGCTATGGCTACACCTTC. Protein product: CASSYQGSYGYTF.

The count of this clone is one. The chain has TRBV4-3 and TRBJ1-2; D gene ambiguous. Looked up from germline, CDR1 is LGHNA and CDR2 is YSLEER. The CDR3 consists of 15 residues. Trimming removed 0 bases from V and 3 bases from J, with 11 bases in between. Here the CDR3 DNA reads TGCGCCAGCAGCCAAGAGAGGGCAGGCCACTATGGCTACACCTTC. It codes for CASSQERAGHYGYTF.

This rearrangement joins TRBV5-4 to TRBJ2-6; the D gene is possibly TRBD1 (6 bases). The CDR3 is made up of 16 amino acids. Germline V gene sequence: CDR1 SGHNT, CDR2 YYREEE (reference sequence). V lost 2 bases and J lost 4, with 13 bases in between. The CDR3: CASSLATGSGANVLTF. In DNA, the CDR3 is TGTGCCAGCAGCTTAGCCACAGGGTCCGGGGCCAACGTCCTGACTTTC.

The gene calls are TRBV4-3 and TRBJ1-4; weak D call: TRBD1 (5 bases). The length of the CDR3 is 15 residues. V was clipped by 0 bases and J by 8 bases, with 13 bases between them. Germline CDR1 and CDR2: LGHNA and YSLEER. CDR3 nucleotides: TGCGCCAGCAGCCAAGAGGGGCGGCGGGGGGAAAAACTGTTTTTT. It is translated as CASSQEGRRGEKLFF.

CDR3 amino acids: CASRGAYNQPQHF. DNA for the CDR3: TGTGCCAGCAGGGGGGCTTATAATCAGCCCCAGCATTTT. The chain couples TRBV2 to TRBJ1-5; perhaps TRBD1 as D (6 bases). The CDR3 is made up of 13 amino acids. Trimming took 6 bases from V and 4 from J, leaving 10 bases between them. Per the germline V gene, CDR1 is SNHLY and CDR2 is FYNNEI.

CDR3 bases: TGTGCCACCAGTGATTTTTCGGGACAGGGCCTCACCTTC. It yields the protein CATSDFSGQGLTF. This chain links TRBV24-1 with TRBJ1-2, with TRBD1 matching 9 bases. CDR3 size: 13 residues. V was clipped by 1 base and J by 13 bases; unmatched bases: 6. Germline CDR1 KGHDR, CDR2 SFDVKD.

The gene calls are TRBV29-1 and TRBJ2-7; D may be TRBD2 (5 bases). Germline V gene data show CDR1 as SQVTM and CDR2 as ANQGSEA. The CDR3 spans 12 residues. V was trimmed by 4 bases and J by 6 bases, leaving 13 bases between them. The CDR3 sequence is CSVVGNRVEQYF. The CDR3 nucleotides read TGCAGCGTTGTCGGGAATAGGGTCGAGCAGTACTTC.

The CDR3 sequence: CASSDRDQPQHF. CDR3 in DNA: TGTGCCAGCAGTGACAGGGATCAGCCCCAGCATTTT. This chain connects TRBV6-1 to TRBJ1-5; perhaps TRBD1 as D (5 bases). The CDR3 length is 12 residues. Trimming took 3 bases from V and 5 from J, leaving 5 bases between them. CDR1 is MNHNS, CDR2 SASEGT, per germline.

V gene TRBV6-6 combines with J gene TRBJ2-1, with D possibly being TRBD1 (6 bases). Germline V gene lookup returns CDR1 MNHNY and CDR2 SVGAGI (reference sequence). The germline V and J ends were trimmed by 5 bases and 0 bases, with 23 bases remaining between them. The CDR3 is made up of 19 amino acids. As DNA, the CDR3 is TGTGCCAGCAGTCCTAGGGGGACCGAAATTACATACTCCTACAATGAGCAGTTCTTC. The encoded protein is CASSPRGTEITYSYNEQFF.

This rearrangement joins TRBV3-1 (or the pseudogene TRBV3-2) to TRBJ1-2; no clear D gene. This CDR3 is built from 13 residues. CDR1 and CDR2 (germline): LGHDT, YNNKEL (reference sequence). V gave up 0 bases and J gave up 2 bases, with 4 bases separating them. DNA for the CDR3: TGTGCCAGCAGCCAAGACGGGAACTATGGCTACACCTTC. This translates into CASSQDGNYGYTF.

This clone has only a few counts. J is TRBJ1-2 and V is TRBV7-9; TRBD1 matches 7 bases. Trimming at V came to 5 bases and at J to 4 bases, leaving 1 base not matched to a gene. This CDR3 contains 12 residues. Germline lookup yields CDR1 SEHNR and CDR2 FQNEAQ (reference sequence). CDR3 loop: CASSRQGYGYTF. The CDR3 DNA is TGTGCCAGCAGCAGACAGGGCTATGGCTACACCTTC.

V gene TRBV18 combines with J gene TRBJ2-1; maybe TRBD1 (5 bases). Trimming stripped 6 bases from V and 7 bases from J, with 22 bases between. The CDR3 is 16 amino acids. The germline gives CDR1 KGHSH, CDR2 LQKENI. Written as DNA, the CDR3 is TGTGCCAGCTCTACCAGGGTGCACCTGGGTCGGAATGAGCAGTTCTTC. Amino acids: CASSTRVHLGRNEQFF.

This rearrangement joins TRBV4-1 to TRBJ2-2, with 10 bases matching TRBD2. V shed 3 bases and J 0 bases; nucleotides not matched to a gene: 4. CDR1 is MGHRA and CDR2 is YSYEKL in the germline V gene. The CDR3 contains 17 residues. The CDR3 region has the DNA TGCGCCAGCAGCCAGGTAGGACTAGCGGCGAACACCGGGGAGCTGTTTTTT. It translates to CASSQVGLAANTGELFF.

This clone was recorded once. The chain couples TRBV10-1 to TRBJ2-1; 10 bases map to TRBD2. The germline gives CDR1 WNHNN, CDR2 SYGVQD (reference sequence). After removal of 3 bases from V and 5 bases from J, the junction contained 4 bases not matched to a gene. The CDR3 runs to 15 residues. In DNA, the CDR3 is TGCGCCAGCAGTGACTTAGCGGGGGGCAACAATGAGCAGTTCTTC. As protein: CASSDLAGGNNEQFF.

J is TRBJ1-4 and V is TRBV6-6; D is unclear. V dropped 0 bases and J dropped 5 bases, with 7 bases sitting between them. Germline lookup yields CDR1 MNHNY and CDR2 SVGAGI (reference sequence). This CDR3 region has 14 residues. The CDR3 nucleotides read TGTGCCAGCAGTTACTCGATTCGGAATGAAAAACTGTTTTTT. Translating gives CASSYSIRNEKLFF.

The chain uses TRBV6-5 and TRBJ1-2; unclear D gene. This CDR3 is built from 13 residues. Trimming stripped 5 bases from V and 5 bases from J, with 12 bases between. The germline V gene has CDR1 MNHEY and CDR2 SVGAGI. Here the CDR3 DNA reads TGTGCCAGCAGTCCCAGCGAACTGTATGGCTACACCTTC. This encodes CASSPSELYGYTF.